This TCR beta chain is drawn from a study of blood T cells in healthy people across ages (dated by TCRdb to 2014 to 2015). About the study as a whole: In model experiments, roughly one uniquely barcoded TCR beta cDNA molecule per two T cells was captured by template switching. Age-related changes in TCR beta repertoire diversity were measured in the study by deep sequencing normalized with unique cDNA molecular identifiers. Four age groups were formed from the donors: young (average approximately 15 years), middle-aged (approximately 40), aged (about 68) and long-lived (more than 75). Donors of different ages were randomly distributed across sequencing lanes to avoid experimental bias. The study analyzed two additional independent replicas of 1 million unique cDNA reads from the same blood draw for two donors, one aged 18 to 29 and one aged 80 or older. General conclusions and limits of the study: The percentage of naive T cells measured by flow cytometry correlated strongly with observed TCR beta diversity. Bulk unsorted PBMC profiling prevented conclusive comparison of naive and antigen-experienced compartments. Observed TCR beta diversity per million T cells fell roughly linearly with age, and a significant reduction was already apparent by age around 40. Donor CMV infection status was unknown, potentially confounding age-related changes in expanded clonotypes. Estimates of total diversity based on one million sequenced T cells were considered lower bounds and underestimates. Compared with the aged group, more naive CD4+ T cells, fewer expanded clones and increased TCR diversity were shown by the long-lived group, suggesting age selection.

The library was made by 5' RACE. For sequencing, an Illumina HiSeq 2500 was employed. A second PCR of about 7 to 12 cycles was run with a J-beta primer mix and a sample-barcoded 5' primer. A unique molecular identifier was introduced onto each TCR beta cDNA molecule by a template-switch 5' adaptor carrying 12 random nucleotides. Each sample yielded at least 3 million CDR3-containing paired-end reads. First-strand cDNA was synthesized from all RNA with the Mint cDNA synthesis kit, primed by a TRBC-specific oligonucleotide. All cDNA was treated with uracil-DNA glycosylase and then went through a first 18-cycle PCR with the universal primers M1SS and BC2_uni_R. The authors' pipeline ran thus. Each sample was normalized by randomly selecting 1 million high-quality reads, each carrying a distinct molecular identifier. Instead of being binned into consensus sequences, reads with shared molecular identifiers were discarded. MiTCR, run with a Q25 quality threshold and the strictest error-elimination algorithm, handled CDR3 identification, clonotype clustering and error correction. A nonparametric unseen species model with Euler transformation was used to estimate lower-bound total TCR beta diversity. In TCRdb, the public reads were trimmed at Q25 with fastp and aligned with MiXCR, with productive beta chains retained. A single entry per CDR3 protein holds the most common genes and DNA from its merged rows. In this record, the V and J calls reflect TCRdb's handling and not the investigators' own analysis. This sample lists about 650,000 distinct CDR3 sequences; 32% were detected once. The leading ten clones occupy approximately 15% of the sample.

The donors were a few dozen Caucasian individuals from Russia, aged roughly 6 to 100 years, who were systemically healthy. Around 10 milliliters of peripheral blood were drawn from each donor into EDTA-treated Vacutainer tubes. Ficoll-Paque density-gradient centrifugation was used to isolate PBMCs, with at least 6.5 million per sample. Total RNA, at least 5.5 micrograms per sample, was extracted from PBMCs with Trizol reagent. For every donor, flow cytometry on a PBMC aliquot measured the percentage of naive CD45RAhigh/CD27high T cells. The CDR3, cysteine through phenylalanine, is 15 amino acids long. Here the CDR3 DNA is all that survives: 45 bases in frame from base 1. CDR1 MNHEY and CDR2 SMNVEV are derived from the germline V gene (reference sequence). This clonotype was seen many times. Its binding antigen is unknown. Germline and junction disagree at one end, which may indicate a read error.

The V and J genes are TRBV27 and TRBJ2-7; 9 of the junction bases match TRBD1. Sequences were obtained from blood. The TCR was taken from a woman of 80 years or more in good health. Donor details come from another sample of the same person, matched by shared clones. This receptor carries the CDR3 CASREFGTGSSEQYF. The sequenced DNA is TGTGCCAGCAGAGAATTCGGGACAGGGTCCTCCGAGCAGTACTTC.